This TCR beta chain was profiled in a study of T-cell reconstitution after alpha-beta-depleted transplantation in children. V lost 0 bases to trimming and J lost 3 bases; unmatched junction nucleotides: 3. Germline lookup yields CDR1 SGHRS and CDR2 YFSETQ. The CDR3 contains 15 residues. As it was prepared, the TCRbeta library received unique molecular identifiers. TCRdb called the PCR reads again in MiXCR, with one record for every CDR3 protein. Of 250,000 to 300,000 distinct CDR3 sequences listed, 9.9% are singletons. The chain combines TRBV5-1 with TRBJ1-1, with 9 bases lining up with TRBD1. The sequence derives from a human donor who donated a stem cell graft to a child with SCID. The sequencing used PBMCs from the stem cell graft donor, collected from the stem cell graft. This CDR3 reads CASSLGDRDHTEAFF. The CDR3 bases are TGCGCCAGCAGCTTGGGGGACAGGGACCACACTGAAGCTTTCTTT.